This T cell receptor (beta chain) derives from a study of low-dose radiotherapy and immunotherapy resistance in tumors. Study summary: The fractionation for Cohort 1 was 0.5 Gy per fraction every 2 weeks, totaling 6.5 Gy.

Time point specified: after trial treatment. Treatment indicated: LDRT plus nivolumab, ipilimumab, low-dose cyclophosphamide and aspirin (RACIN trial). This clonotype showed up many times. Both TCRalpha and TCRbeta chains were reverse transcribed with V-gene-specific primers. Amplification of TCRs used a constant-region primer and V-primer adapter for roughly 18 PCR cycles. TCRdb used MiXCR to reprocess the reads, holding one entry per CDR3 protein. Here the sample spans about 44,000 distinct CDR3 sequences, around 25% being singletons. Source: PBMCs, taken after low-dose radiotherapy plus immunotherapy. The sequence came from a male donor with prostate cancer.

The CDR3 is CASSYSIFTDTQYF. The CDR3 bases are TGTGCCAGCAGTTACTCAATTTTCACAGATACGCAGTATTTT. The rearrangement uses TRBV6-6 and TRBJ2-3; D unclear. The V and J ends lost 0 bases and 2 bases respectively, with 6 bases between them. CDR3 size: 14 residues. CDR1 and CDR2 from the germline V gene are MNHNY and SVGAGI (reference sequence).